This T cell receptor (beta chain) is drawn from a study of blood T cell repertoires in COVID-19. Study at large: Both acute and convalescent COVID-19 samples were obtained from the United States, Italy and Spain.

In the source study's methods: The authors estimated nucleated cell counts from reference gene primer amplification. Assay used: immunoSEQ multiplex PCR; TCRdb lists only in-frame clones, some missing. V, J and clone size were drawn from that table, and D and trimming were deduced from the DNA. The table lists about 480,000 clones, 88% of them singletons. The V gene's germline CDR1 is KGHDR and CDR2 SFDVKD. V dropped 0 bases and J dropped 4 bases, with 5 bases sitting between them. The CDR3 totals 13 residues. This TCR was sampled from a woman aged 40-49 years who had recovered from COVID-19. The V call is TRBV24-1, the J call TRBJ1-2, with D hard to call. The specimen was PBMCs or T cells enriched from blood (not recorded which). For the CDR3, the DNA is TGTGCCACCAGTGATTTGCACAGCTATGGCTACACCTTC. Protein product: CATSDLHSYGYTF.